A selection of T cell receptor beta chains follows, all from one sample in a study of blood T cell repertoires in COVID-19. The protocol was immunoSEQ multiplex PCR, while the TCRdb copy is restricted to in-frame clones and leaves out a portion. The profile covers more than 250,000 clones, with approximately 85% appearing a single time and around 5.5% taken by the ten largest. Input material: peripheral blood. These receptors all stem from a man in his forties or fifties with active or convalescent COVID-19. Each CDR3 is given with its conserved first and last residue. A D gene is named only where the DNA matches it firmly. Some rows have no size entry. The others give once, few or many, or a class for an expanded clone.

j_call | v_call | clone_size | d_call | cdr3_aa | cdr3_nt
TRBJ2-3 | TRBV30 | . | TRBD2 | CAWSWNSGIPDTQYF | TGTGCCTGGAGTTGGAATAGCGGGATCCCAGATACGCAGTATTTT
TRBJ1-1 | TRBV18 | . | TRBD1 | CASSPRDRTMNTEAFF | TGTGCCAGCTCACCCCGGGACAGGACCATGAACACTGAAGCTTTCTTT
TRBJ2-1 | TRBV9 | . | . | CASSVEWGPAGNEQFF | TGTGCCAGCAGCGTAGAGTGGGGCCCGGCCGGCAATGAGCAGTTCTTC
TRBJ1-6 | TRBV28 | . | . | CASKAPTANSPLHF | TGTGCCAGCAAAGCCCCGACAGCCAATTCACCCCTCCACTTT
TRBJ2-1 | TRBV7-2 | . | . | CASSLDRSSYNEQFF | TGTGCCAGCAGCTTAGACAGGAGCTCCTACAATGAGCAGTTCTTC
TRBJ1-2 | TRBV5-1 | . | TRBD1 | CASSLGGGGGYTF | TGCGCCAGCAGCTTGGGAGGGGGCGGCGGCTACACCTTC
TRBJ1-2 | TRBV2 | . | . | CASREAYGYTF | TGTGCCAGCAGGGAGGCCTATGGCTACACCTTC
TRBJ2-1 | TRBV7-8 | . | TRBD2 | CASSLGRGSSYNEQFF | TGTGCCAGCAGCTTAGGGCGGGGGAGCTCCTACAATGAGCAGTTCTTC
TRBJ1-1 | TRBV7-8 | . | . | CASSLNPQNTEAFF | TGTGCCAGCAGCTTAAACCCACAGAACACTGAAGCTTTCTTT
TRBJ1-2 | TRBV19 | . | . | CASSIGTFDGTSINYGYTF | TGTGCCAGTAGTATAGGTACCTTCGACGGGACATCTATAAACTATGGCTACACCTTC
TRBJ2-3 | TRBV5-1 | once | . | CASSSNRESTDTQYF | TGCGCCAGCAGCTCTAACAGGGAAAGCACAGATACGCAGTATTTT
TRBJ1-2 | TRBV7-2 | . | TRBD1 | CASRFGTGEVGGYGYTF | TGTGCCAGCAGATTCGGGACAGGGGAAGTAGGGGGCTATGGCTACACCTTC
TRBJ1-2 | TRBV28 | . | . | CASSQGSNGYTF | TGTGCCAGCAGTCAGGGTAGCAATGGCTACACCTTC
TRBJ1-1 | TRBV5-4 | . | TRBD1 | CASSGGQGAMYTEAFF | TGTGCCAGCAGCGGCGGACAGGGGGCAATGTACACTGAAGCTTTCTTT
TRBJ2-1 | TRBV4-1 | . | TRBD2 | CASSLQKAGGANEQFF | TGCGCCAGCAGCCTCCAAAAGGCGGGAGGGGCCAATGAGCAGTTCTTC
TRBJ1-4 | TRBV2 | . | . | CASSESRGGNEKLFF | TGTGCCAGCAGTGAAAGTAGGGGAGGTAATGAAAAACTGTTTTTT
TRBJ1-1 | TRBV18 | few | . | CASSPRLTSNTEAFF | TGTGCCAGCTCACCACGGCTGACAAGCAACACTGAAGCTTTCTTT
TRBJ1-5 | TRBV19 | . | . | CASSPRDGVVQPQHF | TGTGCCAGTAGTCCGCGGGACGGAGTCGTGCAGCCCCAGCATTTT
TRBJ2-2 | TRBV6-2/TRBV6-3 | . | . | CASSYISGNTGELFF | TGTGCCAGCAGTTACATAAGCGGGAACACCGGGGAGCTGTTTTTT
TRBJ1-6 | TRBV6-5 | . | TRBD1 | CASRRTGNSPLHF | TGTGCCAGCAGAAGGACAGGGAATTCACCCCTCCACTTT
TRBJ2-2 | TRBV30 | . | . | CAWRGEPGELFF | TGTGCCTGGAGGGGAGAGCCCGGGGAGCTGTTTTTT
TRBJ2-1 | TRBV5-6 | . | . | CVSLRNNEQFF | TGTGTTTCACTGCGTAACAATGAGCAGTTCTTC
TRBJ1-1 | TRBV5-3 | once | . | CVRSPRQARNTEAFF | TGTGTCAGAAGCCCCCGACAGGCCAGGAACACTGAAGCTTTCTTT
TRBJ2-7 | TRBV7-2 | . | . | CASSQDYEQYF | TGTGCCAGCAGCCAGGACTACGAGCAGTACTTC
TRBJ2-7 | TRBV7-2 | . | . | CASSPGYEQYF | TGTGCCAGCAGCCCCGGTTACGAGCAGTACTTC
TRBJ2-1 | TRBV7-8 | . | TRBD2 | CASGASVAGNSYNEQFF | TGTGCCAGCGGCGCCTCAGTAGCGGGCAACTCCTACAATGAGCAGTTCTTC
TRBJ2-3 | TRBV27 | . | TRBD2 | CASSSPSGKTDTQYF | TGTGCCAGCAGTAGTCCCAGCGGGAAGACAGATACGCAGTATTTT
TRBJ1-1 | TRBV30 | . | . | CAFSPGGRTEAFF | TGTGCCTTTTCCCCCGGGGGTCGGACTGAAGCTTTCTTT
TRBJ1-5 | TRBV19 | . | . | CASSIANRLNQPQHF | TGTGCCAGTAGTATAGCTAACAGGCTTAATCAGCCCCAGCATTTT
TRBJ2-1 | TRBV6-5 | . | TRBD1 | CASKTGGPYNEQFF | TGTGCCAGCAAAACAGGGGGACCCTACAATGAGCAGTTCTTC
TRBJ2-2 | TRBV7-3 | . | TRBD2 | CASSLDGRRSTGELFF | TGTGCCAGCAGCTTAGACGGGAGGAGGAGCACCGGGGAGCTGTTTTTT
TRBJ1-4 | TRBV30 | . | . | CAWSVPRTRTNEKLFF | TGTGCCTGGAGTGTGCCCCGGACAAGAACTAATGAAAAACTGTTTTTT
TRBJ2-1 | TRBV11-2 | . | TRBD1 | CASSSVGTGVNEQFF | TGTGCCAGCAGCTCAGTGGGGACAGGGGTAAATGAGCAGTTCTTC
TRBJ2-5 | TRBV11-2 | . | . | CASSTPGTQYF | TGTGCCAGCAGCACCCCAGGGACCCAGTACTTC
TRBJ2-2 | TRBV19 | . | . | CASTPVDTGELFF | TGTGCCAGTACCCCGGTGGACACCGGGGAGCTGTTTTTT
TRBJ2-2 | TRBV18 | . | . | CASSPPSLTGELFF | TGTGCCAGCTCACCACCTTCACTCACCGGGGAGCTGTTTTTT